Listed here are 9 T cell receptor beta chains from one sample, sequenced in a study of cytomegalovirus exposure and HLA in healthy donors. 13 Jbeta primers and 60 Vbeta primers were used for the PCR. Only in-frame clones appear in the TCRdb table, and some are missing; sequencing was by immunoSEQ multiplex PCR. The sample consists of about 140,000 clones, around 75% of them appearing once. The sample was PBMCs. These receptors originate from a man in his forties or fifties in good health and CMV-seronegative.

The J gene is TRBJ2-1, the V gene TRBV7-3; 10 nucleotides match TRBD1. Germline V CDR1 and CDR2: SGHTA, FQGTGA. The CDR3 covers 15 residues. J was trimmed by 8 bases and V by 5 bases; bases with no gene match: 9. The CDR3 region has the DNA TGTGCCAGCAGCCTCGGGACAGGGGCTCAGGATGAGCAGTTCTTC. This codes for CASSLGTGAQDEQFF.

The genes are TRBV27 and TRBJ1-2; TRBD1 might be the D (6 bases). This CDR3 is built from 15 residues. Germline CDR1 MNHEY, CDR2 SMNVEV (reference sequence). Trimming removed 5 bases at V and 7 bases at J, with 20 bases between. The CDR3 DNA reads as TGTGCCAGCAGTATGGGGGGGTCGGGGGCCGGTGGCTACACCTTC. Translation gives CASSMGGSGAGGYTF.

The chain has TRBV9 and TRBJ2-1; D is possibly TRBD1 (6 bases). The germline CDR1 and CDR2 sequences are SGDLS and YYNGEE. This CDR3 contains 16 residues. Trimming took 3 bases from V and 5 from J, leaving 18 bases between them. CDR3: CASSARGRLPNNEQFF. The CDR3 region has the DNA TGTGCCAGCAGCGCCAGGGGACGCCTACCGAACAATGAGCAGTTCTTC.

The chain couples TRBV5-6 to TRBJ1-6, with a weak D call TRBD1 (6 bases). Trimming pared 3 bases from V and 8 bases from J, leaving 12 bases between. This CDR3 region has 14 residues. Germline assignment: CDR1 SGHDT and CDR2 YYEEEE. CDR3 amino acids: CASSSWPGDSPLHF. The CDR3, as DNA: TGTGCCAGCAGCTCGTGGCCAGGGGATTCACCCCTCCACTTT. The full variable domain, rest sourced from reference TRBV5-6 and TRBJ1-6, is DAGVTQSPTHLIKTRGQQVTLRCSPKSGHDTVSWYQQALGQGPQFIFQYYEEEERQRGNFPDRFSGHQFPNYSSELNVNALLLGDSALYLCASSSWPGDSPLHFGNGTRLTVT.

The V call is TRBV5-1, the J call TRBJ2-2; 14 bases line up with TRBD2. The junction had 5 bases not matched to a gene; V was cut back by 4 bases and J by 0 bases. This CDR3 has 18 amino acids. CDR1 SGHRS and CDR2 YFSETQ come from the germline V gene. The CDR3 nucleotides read TGCGCCAGCAGCCCGGGACTAGCGGGGGTCGCGAACACCGGGGAGCTGTTTTTT. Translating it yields CASSPGLAGVANTGELFF.

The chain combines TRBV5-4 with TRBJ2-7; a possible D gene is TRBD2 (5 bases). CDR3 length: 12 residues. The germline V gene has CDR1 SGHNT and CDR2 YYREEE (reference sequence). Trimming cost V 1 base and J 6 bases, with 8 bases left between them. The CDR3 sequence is CASSLSRGEQYF. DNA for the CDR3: TGTGCCAGCAGCTTGTCTCGGGGCGAGCAGTACTTC. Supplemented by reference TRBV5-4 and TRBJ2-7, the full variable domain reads ETGVTQSPTHLIKTRGQQVTLRCSSQSGHNTVSWYQQALGQGPQFIFQYYREEENGRGNFPPRFSGLQFPNYSSELNVNALELDDSALYLCASSLSRGEQYFGPGTRLTVT.

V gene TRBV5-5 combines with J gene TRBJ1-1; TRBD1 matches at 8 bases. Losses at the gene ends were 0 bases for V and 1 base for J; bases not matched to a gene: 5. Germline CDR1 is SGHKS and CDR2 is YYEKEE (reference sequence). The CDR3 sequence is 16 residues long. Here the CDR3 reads CASSLVQGGRNTEAFF. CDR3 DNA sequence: TGTGCCAGCAGCTTGGTACAGGGGGGAAGGAACACTGAAGCTTTCTTT.

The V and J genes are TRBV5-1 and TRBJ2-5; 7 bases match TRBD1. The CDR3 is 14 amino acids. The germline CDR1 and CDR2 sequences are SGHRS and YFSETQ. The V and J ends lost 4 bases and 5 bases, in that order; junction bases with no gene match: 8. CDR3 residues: CASSPKGGRETQYF. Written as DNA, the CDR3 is TGCGCCAGCAGCCCCAAAGGGGGCCGGGAGACCCAGTACTTC. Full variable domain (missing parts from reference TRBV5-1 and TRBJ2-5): KAGVTQTPRYLIKTRGQQVTLSCSPISGHRSVSWYQQTPGQGLQFLFEYFSETQRNKGNFPGRFSGRQFSNSRSEMNVSTLELGDSALYLCASSPKGGRETQYFGPGTRLLVL.

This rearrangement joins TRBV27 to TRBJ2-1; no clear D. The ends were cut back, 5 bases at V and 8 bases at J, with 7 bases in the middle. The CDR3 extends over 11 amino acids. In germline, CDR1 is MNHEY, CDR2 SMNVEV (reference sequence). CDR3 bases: TGTGCCAGCAGTATAGTGGATGAGCAGTTCTTC. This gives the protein CASSIVDEQFF.